This T cell receptor (beta chain) comes out of a study of graft-versus-host responses after intestinal transplantation. The table came from immunoSEQ multiplex PCR; TCRdb's copy has only in-frame clones and leaves some out. The repertoire consists of about 78,000 clones, with around 90% occurring once and the leading ten covering roughly 4%. The CDR3 is 15 residues long. Germline trimming cut 0 bases from V and 4 bases from J; bases unmatched to any gene: 4. Germline V gives CDR1 SGHTS, CDR2 YDEGEE. Only a few counts were recorded for this clone. Its antigen is not identified. The study's findings and limits: GvH clones occurred in recipient marrow; some first appeared in ileum or blood. Elevated graft-versus-host to host-versus-graft clonal ratios in allografts were recorded for patients with graft-donor T cell macrochimerism.

Sequencing used unstimulated CD8+ T cells sorted from spleen or lymph node cells, obtained before transplant. This clonotype was obtained from a human donor who was the organ donor for an intestinal transplant. The rearrangement uses TRBV5-8 and TRBJ1-3; 7 nucleotides agree with TRBD1. The CDR3 loop is CASSLAGTAGNTIYF. CDR3 sequence (DNA): TGTGCCAGCAGCTTGGCCGGGACAGCAGGAAACACCATATATTTT.